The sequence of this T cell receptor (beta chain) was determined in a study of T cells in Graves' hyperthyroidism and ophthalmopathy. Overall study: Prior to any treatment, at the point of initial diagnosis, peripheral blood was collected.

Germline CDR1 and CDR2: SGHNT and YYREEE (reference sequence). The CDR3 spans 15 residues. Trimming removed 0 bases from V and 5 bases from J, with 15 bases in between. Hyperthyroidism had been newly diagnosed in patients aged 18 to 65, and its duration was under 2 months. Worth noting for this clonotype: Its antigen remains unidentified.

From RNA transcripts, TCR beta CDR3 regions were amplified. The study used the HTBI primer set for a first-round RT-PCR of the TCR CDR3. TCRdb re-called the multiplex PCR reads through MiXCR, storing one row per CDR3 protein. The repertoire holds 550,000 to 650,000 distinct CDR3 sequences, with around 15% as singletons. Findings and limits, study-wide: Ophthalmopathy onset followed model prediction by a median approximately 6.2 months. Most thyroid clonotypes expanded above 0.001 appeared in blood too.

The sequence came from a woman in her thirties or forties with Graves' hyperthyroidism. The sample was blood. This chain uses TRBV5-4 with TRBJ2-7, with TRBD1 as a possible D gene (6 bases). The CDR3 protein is CASSLDREIGHEQYF. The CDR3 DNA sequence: TGTGCCAGCAGCTTGGACAGGGAAATCGGCCACGAGCAGTACTTC.